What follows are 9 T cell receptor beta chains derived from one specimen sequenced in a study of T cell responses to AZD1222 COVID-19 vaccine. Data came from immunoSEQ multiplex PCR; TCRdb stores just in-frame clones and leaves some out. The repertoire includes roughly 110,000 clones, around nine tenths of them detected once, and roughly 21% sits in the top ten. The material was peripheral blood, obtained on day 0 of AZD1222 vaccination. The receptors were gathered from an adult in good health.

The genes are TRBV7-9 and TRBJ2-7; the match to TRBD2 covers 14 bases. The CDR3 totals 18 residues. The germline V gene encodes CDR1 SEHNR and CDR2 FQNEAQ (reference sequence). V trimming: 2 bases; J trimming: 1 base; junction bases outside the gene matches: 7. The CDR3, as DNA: TGTGCCAGCAGCTTATATTTCGGACTAGCGGGGGGTTCCTACGAGCAGTACTTC. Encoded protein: CASSLYFGLAGGSYEQYF.

The CDR3 is CASSQDTYEQYF. In DNA form, the CDR3 reads TGTGCCAGCAGCCAGGACACTTACGAGCAGTACTTC. This chain connects TRBV11-2 to TRBJ2-7, with a weak D call TRBD1 (5 bases). V lost 5 bases and J 4 bases, leaving 9 bases between the germline ends. CDR1 and CDR2 from the germline V gene are SGHAT and FQNNGV. The length of the CDR3 is 12 residues.

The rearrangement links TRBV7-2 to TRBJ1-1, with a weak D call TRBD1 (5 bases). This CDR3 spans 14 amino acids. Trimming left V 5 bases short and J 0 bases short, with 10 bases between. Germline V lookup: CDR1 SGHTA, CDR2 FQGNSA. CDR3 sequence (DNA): TGTGCCAGCAGCCAGACAGCTATGAACACTGAAGCTTTCTTT. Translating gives CASSQTAMNTEAFF.

In DNA form, the CDR3 reads TGTGCCAGCAGTCTGGGGTCGGGGGACGAGCAGTACTTC. Its translation: CASSLGSGDEQYF. The rearrangement uses TRBV13 and TRBJ2-7, with D maybe TRBD2 (6 bases). The CDR3 spans 13 residues. Looked up from germline, CDR1 is PRHDT and CDR2 is FYEKMQ (reference sequence). The V gene lost 6 bases and the J gene lost 5 bases, with 14 bases spanning the gap.

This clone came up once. The DNA for the CDR3 is TGTGCCAGCAGCTCGAGCAACAGAAACACCATATATTTT. Encoded protein: CASSSSNRNTIYF. This sequence joins TRBV7-9 and TRBJ1-3; D uncertain. The CDR3 runs to 13 residues. Germline CDR1 and CDR2: SEHNR and FQNEAQ (reference sequence). The V and J ends lost 4 bases and 5 bases respectively, with 9 bases between them.

CDR3 sequence (DNA): TGCAGCGTCGGGTGGGGGGCCGGTCCGAATGAGCAGTTCTTC. Amino acid sequence: CSVGWGAGPNEQFF. The V gene is TRBV29-1, the J gene TRBJ2-1; either TRBD1 or TRBD2 may supply D (6 bases each). The CDR3 runs to 14 residues. V gave up 6 bases and J gave up 7 bases, with 19 bases separating them. Germline V gene data show CDR1 as SQVTM and CDR2 as ANQGSEA.

CDR3 sequence (DNA): TGTGCCAGCAGCCAAGATGCGGTGCCACGGGGGGGCGGCAATGAGCAGTTCTTC. Amino acids: CASSQDAVPRGGGNEQFF. The genes are TRBV3-1 (or the pseudogene TRBV3-2) and TRBJ2-1; 8 nucleotides line up with TRBD2. Trimming cost V 0 bases and J 6 bases; bases outside gene matches: 13. The CDR3 runs to 18 residues. Looked up from germline, CDR1 is LGHDT and CDR2 is YNNKEL (reference sequence).

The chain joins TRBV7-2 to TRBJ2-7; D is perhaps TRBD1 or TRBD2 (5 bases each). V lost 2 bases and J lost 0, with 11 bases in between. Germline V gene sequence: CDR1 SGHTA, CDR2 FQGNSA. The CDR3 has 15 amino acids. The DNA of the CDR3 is TGTGCCAGCAGCTTAAGGGACGGCTACTCCTACGAGCAGTACTTC. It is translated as CASSLRDGYSYEQYF.

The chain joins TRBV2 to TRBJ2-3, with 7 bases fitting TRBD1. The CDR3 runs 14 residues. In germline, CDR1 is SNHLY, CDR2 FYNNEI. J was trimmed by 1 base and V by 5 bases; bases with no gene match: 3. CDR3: CASSLGTGTDTQYF. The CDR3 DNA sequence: TGTGCCAGCAGTCTGGGGACAGGCACAGATACGCAGTATTTT.